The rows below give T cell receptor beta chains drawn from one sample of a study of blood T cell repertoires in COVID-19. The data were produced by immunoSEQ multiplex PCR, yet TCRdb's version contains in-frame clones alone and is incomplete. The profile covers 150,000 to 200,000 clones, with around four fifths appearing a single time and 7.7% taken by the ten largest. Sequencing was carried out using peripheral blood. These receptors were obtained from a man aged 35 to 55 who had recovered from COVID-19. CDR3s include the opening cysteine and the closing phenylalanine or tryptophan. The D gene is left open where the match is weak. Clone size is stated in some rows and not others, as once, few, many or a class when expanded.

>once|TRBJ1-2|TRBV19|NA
TGTGCCAGTAGTATAGAATCCGGGATCTATGGCTACACCTTC
CASSIESGIYGYTF
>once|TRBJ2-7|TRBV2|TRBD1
TGTGCCAGCACCCCAGACAGGGACTCCTACGAGCAGTACTTC
CASTPDRDSYEQYF
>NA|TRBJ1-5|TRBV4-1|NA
TGCGCCAGCAGCCAATGGGGGGGCAATCAGCCCCAGCATTTT
CASSQWGGNQPQHF
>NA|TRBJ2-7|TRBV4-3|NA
TGCGCCAGCAGCCGACGTAGCGGCGGTGGGACCTACGAGCAGTACTTC
CASSRRSGGGTYEQYF
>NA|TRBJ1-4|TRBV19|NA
TGTGCCAGTAGTATAGGGGACTCTAATGAAAAACTGTTTTTT
CASSIGDSNEKLFF
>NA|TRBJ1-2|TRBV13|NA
TGTGCCAGCAGCTTTGGGGGGGATGGCTACACCTTC
CASSFGGDGYTF
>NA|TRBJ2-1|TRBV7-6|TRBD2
TGTGCCAGCAGCTTAACGGGAGGGCCCAACAATGAGCAGTTCTTC
CASSLTGGPNNEQFF
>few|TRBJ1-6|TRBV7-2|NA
TGTGCCAGCAGCTCGGAGGGCCTGAACAATTCACCCCTCCACTTT
CASSSEGLNNSPLHF
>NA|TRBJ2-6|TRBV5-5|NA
TGTGCCAGCAGCCTGGGACATTTGAGCTCTGGGGCCAACGTCCTGACTTTC
CASSLGHLSSGANVLTF
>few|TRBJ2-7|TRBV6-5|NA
TGTGCCAGCAGTTACAGCCGAGGGCCCCACGAGCAGTACTTC
CASSYSRGPHEQYF
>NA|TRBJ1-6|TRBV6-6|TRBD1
TGTGCCACCCAGGGGGCAAACTCACCCCTCCACTTT
CATQGANSPLHF
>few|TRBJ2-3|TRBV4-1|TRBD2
TGCGCCAGCGCCATTGCGGGGGCGCAGTATTTT
CASAIAGAQYF
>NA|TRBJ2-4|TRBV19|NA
TGTGCCAGTAGTAGAAATCTAGTGAACGGCCCGAGGCGAGAAAACATTCAGTACTTC
CASSRNLVNGPRRENIQYF
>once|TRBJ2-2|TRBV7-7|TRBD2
TGTGCTAGCAGCACCCCTGTCGGGGGGGCGAACACCGGGGAGCTGTTTTTT
CASSTPVGGANTGELFF
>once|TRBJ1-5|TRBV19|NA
TGTGCCAGTAGTATAGGAGGAGGACCTCCCTTACCCCAGCATTTT
CASSIGGGPPLPQHF
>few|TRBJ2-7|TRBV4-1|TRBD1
TGCGCCAGCAGCCAAGGACAGGGGGCAAGCTCCTACGAGCAGTACTTC
CASSQGQGASSYEQYF
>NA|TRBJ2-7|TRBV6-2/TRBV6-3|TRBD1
TGTGCCAGCAGTTACTCACAGGGGAAGCAGTACTTC
CASSYSQGKQYF
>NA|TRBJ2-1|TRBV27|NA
TGTGCCAGCAGTTTATTACGGGAGTGGGGTAATGAGCAGTTCTTC
CASSLLREWGNEQFF
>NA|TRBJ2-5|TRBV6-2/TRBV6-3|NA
TGTGCCAGCAGTCCACTACAGGGATACCAAGAGACCCAGTACTTC
CASSPLQGYQETQYF
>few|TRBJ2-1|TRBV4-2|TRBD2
TGTGCCAGCAGCCAGGCTCCAGGACTAGCGGGAGGTGAGCAGTTCTTC
CASSQAPGLAGGEQFF
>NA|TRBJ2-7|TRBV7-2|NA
TGTGCCAGCACCCCCCCGACGGGGGTCGCCTACGAGCAGTACTTC
CASTPPTGVAYEQYF
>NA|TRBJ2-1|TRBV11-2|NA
TGTGCCAGCAGCTTAGCCCTGACAAGGGGTGAGCAGTTCTTC
CASSLALTRGEQFF
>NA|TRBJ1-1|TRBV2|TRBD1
TGTGCAGACCGGGACAGAGAGAACACTGAAGCTTTCTTT
CADRDRENTEAFF
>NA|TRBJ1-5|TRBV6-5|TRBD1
TGTGCCAGCAGTTTACAGGGGATTGGCAATCAGCCCCAGCATTTT
CASSLQGIGNQPQHF
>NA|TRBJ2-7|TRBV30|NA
TGTGCCTGGAGTAGCGGCTCCTCCTACGAGCAGTACTTC
CAWSSGSSYEQYF
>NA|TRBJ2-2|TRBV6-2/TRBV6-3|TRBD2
TGTGCCAGCAGTTACGCCTCGGGACTAGCGGGAGTGACCGGGGAGCTGTTTTTT
CASSYASGLAGVTGELFF
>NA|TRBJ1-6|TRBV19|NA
TGTGCCAGTAGTATGGGGCAGGGAAATTCACCCCTCCACTTT
CASSMGQGNSPLHF
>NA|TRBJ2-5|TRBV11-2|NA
TGTGCCAGCAGCTTGGTCAGAAGCCAAGAGACCCAGTACTTC
CASSLVRSQETQYF
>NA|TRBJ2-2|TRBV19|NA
TGTGCCAGTAGTTCCGCGACTAGCACCGGGGAGCTGTTTTTT
CASSSATSTGELFF
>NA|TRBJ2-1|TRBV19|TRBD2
TGTGCCAGTAGCCCCCAGGGTAGCGGGAGTGATGAGCAGTTCTTC
CASSPQGSGSDEQFF
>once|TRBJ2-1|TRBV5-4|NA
TGTGCCAGCTCTGAGGACTACAATGAGCAGTTCTTC
CASSEDYNEQFF
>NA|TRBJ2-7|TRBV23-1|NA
TGCGCCAGCAGTCAAGCGCAGGCCTACGAGCAGTACTTC
CASSQAQAYEQYF
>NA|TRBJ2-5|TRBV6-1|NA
TGTGCCAGCAGTCGGGATGAGACCCAGTACTTC
CASSRDETQYF
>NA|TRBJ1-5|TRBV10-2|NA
TGCGCCACGAGCGGTTGGGGCAATCAGCCCCAGCATTTT
CATSGWGNQPQHF